Presented here are 21 T cell receptor beta chains from one specimen sequenced in a study of blood T cell repertoires in COVID-19. TCRdb's table, derived via immunoSEQ multiplex PCR, lists solely in-frame clones and lacks some. The repertoire holds around 150,000 clones, approximately 88% seen once, with about 5% in the top ten. Input material: peripheral blood. All receptors come from a human donor in a cohort sampled during active COVID-19.

The CDR3 protein is CASSSGTGGTYEQYF. DNA for the CDR3: TGTGCCAGCAGTTCGGGTACCGGCGGAACCTACGAGCAGTACTTC. This chain links TRBV27 with TRBJ2-7; D is unresolved. Germline assignment: CDR1 MNHEY and CDR2 SMNVEV (reference sequence). There are 15 residues in the CDR3. V shed 4 bases and J shed 2 bases, with 15 bases lying between them.

This clone was counted between two and nine times. The CDR3 bases are TGTGCCAGCAGCGATGGACTCCCCGTTAGGCAGTATTTT. Residues: CASSDGLPVRQYF. The chain couples TRBV9 to TRBJ2-3, with D possibly being TRBD2 (5 bases). Trimming shortened V by 3 bases and J by 11 bases, and 16 bases separated the two germline ends. The CDR3 totals 13 residues. Germline CDR1 is SGDLS and CDR2 is YYNGEE.

The chain recombines TRBV18 with TRBJ1-6; no clear D gene. CDR3 size: 13 residues. V shed 6 bases and J shed 4 bases, with 7 bases lying between them. CDR1 and CDR2 from the germline V gene are KGHSH and LQKENI. Written as DNA, the CDR3 is TGTGCCAGCTCCGAGGAGTATAATTCACCCCTCCACTTT. Encoded protein: CASSEEYNSPLHF.

V is TRBV30 and J is TRBJ1-2; 10 positions agree with TRBD1. J lost 6 bases, V lost 1 base, and 11 bases had no gene match. CDR1 and CDR2 from the germline V gene are GTSNPN and SVGIG (reference sequence). The CDR3 is made up of 16 amino acids. CDR3 bases: TGTGCCTGGAGTGCGTGGGGACAGGGGCAGACCCATGGCTACACCTTC. It specifies CAWSAWGQGQTHGYTF.

The V gene is TRBV20-1, the J gene TRBJ2-3; 14 bases map to TRBD2. Germline V gene sequence: CDR1 DFQATT, CDR2 SNEGSKA (reference sequence). V was clipped by 3 bases and J by 2 bases; unmatched bases: 4. The CDR3 length is 16 residues. The CDR3 bases are TGCAGTGCTAGTACGGGACTAGCGGGAGACACAGATACGCAGTATTTT. Protein product: CSASTGLAGDTDTQYF.

The chain recombines TRBV28 with TRBJ2-1; possibly TRBD2 for D (6 bases). The CDR3 consists of 17 residues. V gave up 7 bases and J gave up 8 bases, with 27 bases separating them. Germline-derived CDR1 and CDR2 are MDHEN and SYDVKM. The CDR3 nucleotides are TGTGCCAGCACCCCTTCATTTGGACTACTCCTGGGCCATGAGCAGTTCTTC. As protein: CASTPSFGLLLGHEQFF.

This clone was seen more than once but under ten times. J is TRBJ1-5 and V is TRBV5-6, with 8 bases identical to TRBD1. The CDR3 consists of 19 residues. Germline V gene data show CDR1 as SGHDT and CDR2 as YYEEEE. Losses at the gene ends were 2 bases for V and 0 bases for J; bases not matched to a gene: 13. CDR3 amino acids: CASSFGQQGGIYSNQPQHF. The CDR3 DNA reads TGTGCCAGCAGCTTTGGCCAACAGGGGGGAATATATAGCAATCAGCCCCAGCATTTT. The whole variable domain, filled in from reference TRBV5-6 and TRBJ1-5, reads DAGVTQSPTHLIKTRGQQVTLRCSPKSGHDTVSWYQQALGQGPQFIFQYYEEEERQRGNFPDRFSGHQFPNYSSELNVNALLLGDSALYLCASSFGQQGGIYSNQPQHFGDGTRLSIL.

This clone has just one count. The genes are TRBV5-4 and TRBJ1-2; D is unresolved. The germline V gene encodes CDR1 SGHNT and CDR2 YYREEE (reference sequence). Trimming left V 4 bases short and J 2 bases short, with 12 bases between. This CDR3 has 14 amino acids. CDR3 sequence: CASSQPTPNYGYTF. In DNA, the CDR3 is TGTGCCAGCAGCCAACCGACACCCAACTATGGCTACACCTTC.

The V and J genes are TRBV28 and TRBJ2-5, with D maybe TRBD2 (7 bases). Germline CDR1 and CDR2: MDHEN and SYDVKM. This CDR3 is 13 amino acids long. Trimming removed 9 bases at V and 5 bases at J, with 16 bases between. In nucleotides, the CDR3 is TGTGCCAGTATAGGGGGGGTACGGGAGACCCAGTACTTC. Translated: CASIGGVRETQYF.

The chain recombines TRBV6-1 with TRBJ1-5; D is ambiguous. The CDR3 loop spans 13 amino acids. The germline V and J ends were trimmed by 2 bases and 2 bases, with 4 bases remaining between them. Germline V gene sequence: CDR1 MNHNS, CDR2 SASEGT. DNA of the CDR3: TGTGCCAGCAGTGAACAGGGCAATCAGCCCCAGCATTTT. It codes for CASSEQGNQPQHF.

V and J are TRBV20-1 and TRBJ2-7; D unclear. Germline V gene data show CDR1 as DFQATT and CDR2 as SNEGSKA (reference sequence). V lost 3 bases and J 6 bases, leaving 9 bases between the germline ends. The CDR3 consists of 11 residues. The CDR3, as DNA: TGCAGTGCTAGCGGCGGCTTCGAGCAGTACTTC. Residues: CSASGGFEQYF.

This clone was observed a single time. The V gene is TRBV30, the J gene TRBJ2-5; the match to TRBD2 covers 12 bases. From germline, CDR1 is GTSNPN and CDR2 SVGIG (reference sequence). Trimming took 0 bases from V and 4 from J; bases not matched to a gene: 3. The CDR3 sequence is 15 residues long. The DNA of the CDR3 is TGTGCCTGGAGTGTACTAGCGGGGGGCCGAGAGACCCAGTACTTC. Translated: CAWSVLAGGRETQYF. Complete variable domain (other parts from reference TRBV30 and TRBJ2-5): SQTIHQWPATLVQPVGSPLSLECTVEGTSNPNLYWYRQAAGRGLQLLFYSVGIGQISSEVPQNLSASRPQDRQFILSSKKLLLSDSGFYLCAWSVLAGGRETQYFGPGTRLLVL.

This sequence joins TRBV7-3 and TRBJ2-6; 9 bases align to TRBD2. After removal of 3 bases from V and 0 bases from J, the junction contained 9 bases not matched to a gene. The CDR3 runs to 19 residues. Germline V gives CDR1 SGHTA, CDR2 FQGTGA. The CDR3 DNA reads TGTGCCAGCAGCTTTTGGCCGCTAGCGGGGAACTCTGGGGCCAACGTCCTGACTTTC. Encoded protein: CASSFWPLAGNSGANVLTF.

V and J are TRBV27 and TRBJ2-1; TRBD2 agrees at 12 bases. The CDR3 has 16 residues. Germline trimming cut 5 bases from V and 3 bases from J; bases unmatched to any gene: 5. Germline V gene sequence: CDR1 MNHEY, CDR2 SMNVEV (reference sequence). The CDR3 DNA follows: TGTGCCAGCAGTACAAGGACTAGCGGGAACTACAATGAGCAGTTCTTC. This gives the protein CASSTRTSGNYNEQFF.

The gene calls are TRBV5-4 and TRBJ2-3; D uncertain. V was shortened by 2 bases and J by 5 bases, with 9 bases between the two germline ends. The CDR3 has 13 amino acids. Germline CDR1 and CDR2: SGHNT and YYREEE (reference sequence). The CDR3 loop is CASSFLAEDTQYF. The CDR3 nucleotides are TGTGCCAGCAGCTTTCTCGCGGAAGATACGCAGTATTTT.

This chain links TRBV5-8 with TRBJ2-6, with 8 bases matching TRBD1. V lost 2 bases, J lost 2 bases, and 9 bases stayed unmatched. This CDR3 region has 18 residues. Germline V lookup: CDR1 SGHTS, CDR2 YDEGEE. The CDR3 DNA is TGTGCCAGCAGCTTCAAGGACAGGGTACGGGCTGGGGCCAACGTCCTGACTTTC. This sequence encodes CASSFKDRVRAGANVLTF.

The V call is TRBV28, the J call TRBJ1-1, with D unclear. V was trimmed by 1 base and J by 4 bases, leaving 7 bases between them. CDR3 size: 13 residues. Germline CDR1 is MDHEN and CDR2 is SYDVKM. CDR3 residues: CASSLSLSTEAFF. The CDR3 DNA reads TGTGCCAGCAGTTTATCCCTGTCCACTGAAGCTTTCTTT.

The gene calls are TRBV11-1 and TRBJ2-7; D may be TRBD1 (5 bases). There are 15 residues in the CDR3. Trimming removed 0 bases from V and 7 bases from J, with 16 bases in between. CDR1 is SGHAT and CDR2 is FQDESV in the germline V gene (reference sequence). The CDR3 DNA follows: TGTGCCAGCAGCTTAGCGACGCAGGACAATAAAGAGCAGTACTTC. This codes for CASSLATQDNKEQYF.

The chain uses TRBV7-9 and TRBJ1-1; D is uncertain. The CDR3 covers 13 residues. Per the germline V gene, CDR1 is SEHNR and CDR2 is FQNEAQ (reference sequence). The V end was cut by 3 bases, the J end by 7 bases, with 12 bases between. The CDR3 DNA sequence: TGTGCCAGCAGCTTGGTGGGAGATGGTGAAGCTTTCTTT. The encoded protein is CASSLVGDGEAFF.

The rearrangement joins TRBV30 to TRBJ2-2, with unresolved D. The germline V gene has CDR1 GTSNPN and CDR2 SVGIG (reference sequence). Trimming left V 0 bases short and J 6 bases short, with 8 bases between. The CDR3 has 13 amino acids. The CDR3, as DNA: TGTGCCTGGAGTGTATCGACACCCGGGGAGCTGTTTTTT. This codes for CAWSVSTPGELFF.

The gene calls are TRBV9 and TRBJ1-1, with TRBD1 matching over 7 bases. CDR1 and CDR2 from the germline V gene are SGDLS and YYNGEE. With V trimmed by 0 bases and J by 0 bases, 2 bases remained unmatched. The CDR3 consists of 15 residues. DNA for the CDR3: TGTGCCAGCAGCGTAGGAACAGGGGTGAACACTGAAGCTTTCTTT. Protein product: CASSVGTGVNTEAFF.